This record covers a single TCR beta chain. TCR beta chains were sequenced at survey level with immunoSEQ. Here immunoSEQ multiplex PCR was the method, and the copy in TCRdb shows in-frame clones only, minus some. This table holds tens of thousands of clones, 85% to 95% found once. CDR3 length: 14 residues. Trimming took off 3 bases at V and 2 bases at J, with 10 bases between the two ends. Germline-derived CDR1 and CDR2 are SGDLS and YYNGEE. What was sequenced was PBMCs. The chain joins TRBV9 to TRBJ2-3; no firm D call. The source is a middle-aged man with rheumatoid arthritis. CDR3 amino acids: CASSGALVTDTQYF. The DNA of the CDR3 is TGTGCCAGCAGCGGAGCGTTGGTCACAGATACGCAGTATTTT.